This TCR beta chain was obtained from a study of blood T cell repertoires in COVID-19. The CDR3 runs to 16 residues. The germline V gene encodes CDR1 LGHNA and CDR2 YSLEER. The ends were cut back, 4 bases at V and 4 bases at J, with 17 bases in the middle. Authors' analysis steps: It was from reference gene primer amplification that nucleated cell counts were estimated. Some clones are missing from TCRdb's copy, which holds only in-frame ones; the method was immunoSEQ multiplex PCR. That table gives V, J and clone size, and the DNA gave D and trimming. This sample yields approximately 160,000 clones, of which 77% are seen a single time; around 3% belongs to the top ten.

The TCR was taken from a man in his 70s with acute or convalescent COVID-19. The sample comprised peripheral blood. The chain links TRBV4-3 to TRBJ1-5; D uncertain. CDR3 bases: TGCGCCAGCAGCCCCCAGGTCGGGGTTAAGAATCAGCCCCAGCATTTT. Encoded protein: CASSPQVGVKNQPQHF.